This entry lists 11 T cell receptor beta chains sequenced from one sample in a study of T cell repertoires in cytomegalovirus infection. TCRdb ran MiXCR on the reads and lists one entry per CDR3 protein. The repertoire holds roughly 990,000 distinct CDR3 sequences, 31% seen once, with over 12% in the top ten. Their specific antigens are unknown. Material: cultured CD8+ T cells from PBMCs, obtained from culture after CMV antigen stimulation. These receptors all stem from a human donor in good health (CMV status not recorded). Some clones in this sample may be carry-over from other donors' samples.

The V and J genes are TRBV7-8 and TRBJ1-2; weak D call: TRBD1 (5 bases). V was pared by 3 bases and J by 8 bases, with 13 bases between. This CDR3 has 13 residues. The germline CDR1 and CDR2 sequences are SGHVS and FQNEAQ. The DNA of the CDR3 is TGTGCCAGCAGCTTGGGCCGGGGCGGCGGCTACACCTTC. Residues: CASSLGRGGGYTF. The whole variable domain, remainder taken from reference TRBV7-8 and TRBJ1-2, is GAGVSQSPRYKVAKRGQDVALRCDPISGHVSLFWYQQALGQGPEFLTYFQNEAQLDKSGLPSDRFFAERPEGSVSTLKIQRTQQEDSAVYLCASSLGRGGGYTFGSGTRLTVV.

The chain employs TRBV7-8 and TRBJ1-4; D not resolved. The CDR3 totals 14 residues. Per germline, CDR1 SGHVS and CDR2 FQNEAQ. The germline V and J ends were trimmed by 2 bases and 6 bases, with 10 bases remaining between them. Here the CDR3 DNA reads TGTGCCAGCAGCTTACAAGGGCTCTATGAAAAACTGTTTTTT. This codes for CASSLQGLYEKLFF.

This clonotype was detected only a few times. This chain links TRBV4-1 with TRBJ2-4, with D unresolved. The CDR3 spans 15 residues. V was cut by 0 bases and J by 8 bases, with 14 bases left in between. CDR1 and CDR2 (germline): MGHRA, YSYEKL. The CDR3 sequence is CASSQEWALKDIQYF. CDR3 nucleotides: TGCGCCAGCAGCCAAGAGTGGGCCTTGAAGGACATTCAGTACTTC.

This clonotype was counted many times. This rearrangement joins TRBV12-3 or TRBV12-4 to TRBJ2-7; D is undetermined. The length of the CDR3 is 13 residues. V was shortened by 7 bases and J by 0 bases, with 10 bases between the two germline ends. Here the CDR3 reads CASTWTSSYEQYV. Here the CDR3 DNA reads TGTGCCAGCACCTGGACCTCCTCCTACGAGCAGTACGTC.

The CDR3 nucleotides read TGTGCCAGCAGTGAAGCGGAGGGTACCTACGAGCAGTACGTC. Translating gives CASSEAEGTYEQYV. The rearrangement joins TRBV2 to TRBJ2-7, with D possibly TRBD2 on 6 matching bases. This CDR3 is 14 amino acids long. In germline, CDR1 is SNHLY, CDR2 FYNNEI. V lost 0 bases to trimming and J lost 2 bases, with 8 bases between them.

This clonotype was detected only a few times. The genes are TRBV29-1 and TRBJ2-7; possibly TRBD1 for D (5 bases). CDR3 length: 11 amino acids. Germline V CDR1 and CDR2: SQVTM, ANQGSEA. V was cut by 7 bases and J by 5 bases, with 12 bases left in between. The CDR3 region is CSAGFDDEQYF. CDR3 DNA sequence: TGCAGCGCAGGGTTCGACGACGAGCAGTACTTC.

A few counts support this clonotype. For the CDR3, the DNA is TGTGCCGTCTATCCCAACTCGAACACCGGGGAGCTGTTTTTT. The encoded protein is CAVYPNSNTGELFF. This rearrangement joins TRBV12-3 or TRBV12-4 to TRBJ2-2; D is uncertain. The CDR3 has 14 amino acids. V lost 11 bases to trimming and J lost 0 bases, with 13 bases between them.

This clonotype was found a few times. The V call is TRBV7-9, the J call TRBJ2-2; D perhaps matches TRBD2 (6 bases). The germline V gene encodes CDR1 SEHNR and CDR2 FQNEAQ (reference sequence). CDR3 length equals 16 residues. Trimming cost V 1 base and J 7 bases, with 16 bases left between them. Here the CDR3 reads CASSLGDSGLGGELFF. In DNA form, the CDR3 reads TGTGCCAGCAGCTTAGGGGACTCCGGCTTAGGCGGGGAGCTGTTTTTT.

The V gene is TRBV4-1, the J gene TRBJ1-1; D is uncertain. The germline gives CDR1 MGHRA, CDR2 YSYEKL. The germline V and J ends were trimmed by 4 bases and 5 bases, with 14 bases remaining between them. The CDR3 spans 14 residues. The CDR3 sequence is CASSRGWGGTEAFF. The CDR3 DNA follows: TGCGCCAGCAGCCGAGGTTGGGGTGGAACTGAAGCTTTCTTT.

The gene calls are TRBV7-9 and TRBJ2-7; D uncertain. Germline V CDR1 and CDR2: SEHNR, FQNEAQ (reference sequence). The CDR3 runs to 14 residues. Trimming stripped 11 bases from V and 1 base from J, with 18 bases between. CDR3 loop: CASAMGSESYEQYV. The CDR3 DNA sequence: TGTGCCTCCGCGATGGGCTCTGAGTCCTACGAGCAGTACGTC.

This clonotype was recorded a few times. The chain combines TRBV10-3 with TRBJ2-7; 8 bases agree with TRBD1. This CDR3 is 13 amino acids long. J was trimmed by 1 base and V by 10 bases; bases with no gene match: 6. Germline V gene data show CDR1 as ENHRY and CDR2 as SYGVKD. This chain's CDR3 is CATGGQESYEQYF. The CDR3 DNA follows: TGTGCCACAGGGGGACAGGAGTCCTACGAGCAGTACTTC.